Listed below are T cell receptor beta chains from one sample, sequenced in a study of long-term antiretroviral therapy in people with HIV. Assay: immunoSEQ multiplex PCR; the TCRdb copy retains only in-frame clones and omits some. The table has a few thousand clones, more than 70% seen once. Sample: unsorted PBMCs, taken 1.3 years after starting antiretroviral therapy. These TCRs come from a woman in her forties or fifties with HIV. CDR3s include the opening cysteine and the closing phenylalanine or tryptophan. D genes are given only for firm matches. Size tells how often a clone was seen (once, few, many) or the class of an expanded clone, and some rows leave it out.

j_call: TRBJ1-5
clone_size: NA
d_call: NA
v_call: TRBV9
cdr3_aa: CASSVGRSNQPQHF
cdr3_nt: TGTGCCAGCAGCGTAGGACGCAGCAATCAGCCCCAGCATTTT

j_call: TRBJ1-2
clone_size: NA
d_call: NA
v_call: TRBV6-1
cdr3_aa: CASSIARVGYGYTF
cdr3_nt: TGTGCCAGCAGTATCGCCAGGGTGGGCTATGGCTACACCTTC

j_call: TRBJ1-2
clone_size: NA
d_call: TRBD1
v_call: TRBV2
cdr3_aa: CASSKGTGSEYGYTF
cdr3_nt: TGTGCCAGCAGTAAGGGGACAGGGTCGGAGTATGGCTACACCTTC

j_call: TRBJ2-1
clone_size: NA
d_call: NA
v_call: TRBV7-6
cdr3_aa: CASSPGGTHNEQFF
cdr3_nt: TGTGCCAGCAGCCCCGGGGGGACACACAATGAGCAGTTCTTC

j_call: TRBJ2-2
clone_size: NA
d_call: TRBD1
v_call: TRBV30
cdr3_aa: CAWSKGAGTGELFF
cdr3_nt: TGTGCCTGGAGTAAGGGGGCCGGCACCGGGGAGCTGTTTTTT

j_call: TRBJ2-7
clone_size: NA
d_call: NA
v_call: TRBV2
cdr3_aa: CASSEYEQYF
cdr3_nt: TGTGCCAGCAGTGAGTACGAGCAGTACTTC

j_call: TRBJ2-1
clone_size: NA
d_call: NA
v_call: TRBV5-1
cdr3_aa: CASSLEVSFEGSYNEQFF
cdr3_nt: TGCGCCAGCAGCTTGGAAGTATCGTTTGAGGGATCCTACAATGAGCAGTTCTTC

j_call: TRBJ1-6
clone_size: NA
d_call: NA
v_call: TRBV7-2
cdr3_aa: CASSLEFRGGSPLHF
cdr3_nt: TGTGCCAGCAGCTTAGAATTCAGGGGTGGATCACCCCTCCACTTT

j_call: TRBJ1-5
clone_size: NA
d_call: NA
v_call: TRBV19
cdr3_aa: CASSLLLGENQPQHF
cdr3_nt: TGTGCCAGTAGTCTATTGTTAGGGGAAAATCAGCCCCAGCATTTT

j_call: TRBJ1-1
clone_size: NA
d_call: NA
v_call: TRBV28
cdr3_aa: CASSPPITVLTEAFF
cdr3_nt: TGTGCCAGCAGTCCGCCGATAACAGTCCTAACTGAAGCTTTCTTT

j_call: TRBJ2-1
clone_size: NA
d_call: NA
v_call: TRBV11-2
cdr3_aa: CASSPPSGAYNEQFF
cdr3_nt: TGTGCCAGCAGCCCCCCTTCAGGTGCCTACAATGAGCAGTTCTTC

j_call: TRBJ2-2
clone_size: NA
d_call: NA
v_call: TRBV11-2
cdr3_aa: CASREGSGNTGELFF
cdr3_nt: TGTGCCAGCAGGGAGGGCTCCGGGAACACCGGGGAGCTGTTTTTT

j_call: TRBJ2-6
clone_size: once
d_call: TRBD1
v_call: TRBV9
cdr3_aa: CASSSDRGRLGANVLTF
cdr3_nt: TGTGCCAGCAGCAGCGACAGGGGTAGGCTTGGGGCCAACGTCCTGACTTTC

j_call: TRBJ1-3
clone_size: NA
d_call: TRBD1
v_call: TRBV15
cdr3_aa: CATRERDRVAGNTIYF
cdr3_nt: TGTGCCACCAGGGAACGGGACAGGGTAGCTGGAAACACCATATATTTT

j_call: TRBJ2-3
clone_size: NA
d_call: NA
v_call: TRBV11-2
cdr3_aa: CASSLRPDPENTQYF
cdr3_nt: TGTGCCAGCAGCTTAAGACCCGACCCCGAGAATACGCAGTATTTT

j_call: TRBJ2-3
clone_size: NA
d_call: TRBD2
v_call: TRBV7-3
cdr3_aa: CASSRAGGHTDTQYF
cdr3_nt: TGTGCCAGCAGCAGAGCGGGGGGCCACACAGATACGCAGTATTTT

j_call: TRBJ1-5
clone_size: NA
d_call: NA
v_call: TRBV11-2
cdr3_aa: CASSFADSNQPQHF
cdr3_nt: TGTGCCAGCAGCTTCGCCGATAGCAATCAGCCCCAGCATTTT

j_call: TRBJ1-1
clone_size: NA
d_call: TRBD1
v_call: TRBV5-1
cdr3_aa: CASSTRDSRAGEAFF
cdr3_nt: TGCGCCAGCAGCACAAGGGACAGTAGGGCCGGTGAAGCTTTCTTT

j_call: TRBJ1-1
clone_size: NA
d_call: NA
v_call: TRBV7-3
cdr3_aa: CASSLRAGRNTEAFF
cdr3_nt: TGTGCCAGCAGCTTAAGGGCAGGGCGGAACACTGAAGCTTTCTTT

j_call: TRBJ1-1
clone_size: NA
d_call: NA
v_call: TRBV7-9
cdr3_aa: CASSLLGDTEAFF
cdr3_nt: TGTGCCAGCAGCTTATTGGGGGACACTGAAGCTTTCTTT

j_call: TRBJ2-7
clone_size: few
d_call: NA
v_call: TRBV29-1
cdr3_aa: CSVEENSEQYF
cdr3_nt: TGCAGCGTTGAAGAGAACTCCGAGCAGTACTTC

j_call: TRBJ1-1
clone_size: NA
d_call: NA
v_call: TRBV11-2
cdr3_aa: CASSLGVTFSEAFF
cdr3_nt: TGTGCCAGCAGCCTGGGGGTAACATTCTCTGAAGCTTTCTTT

j_call: TRBJ2-3
clone_size: NA
d_call: NA
v_call: TRBV5-4
cdr3_aa: CASSLKGTDTQYF
cdr3_nt: TGTGCCAGCAGCCTGAAGGGGACAGATACGCAGTATTTT

j_call: TRBJ2-5
clone_size: NA
d_call: NA
v_call: TRBV2
cdr3_aa: CASRYQETQYF
cdr3_nt: TGTGCCAGCAGGTACCAAGAGACCCAGTACTTC

j_call: TRBJ2-7
clone_size: once
d_call: NA
v_call: TRBV6-6
cdr3_aa: CASSSRRGSPSYEQYF
cdr3_nt: TGTGCCAGCAGTTCCCGTCGGGGTTCCCCATCCTACGAGCAGTACTTC

j_call: TRBJ2-3
clone_size: NA
d_call: NA
v_call: TRBV6-5
cdr3_aa: CASSRSTDTQYF
cdr3_nt: TGTGCCAGCAGTCGAAGCACAGATACGCAGTATTTT

j_call: TRBJ2-1
clone_size: once
d_call: TRBD2
v_call: TRBV5-4
cdr3_aa: CATRIGGVGEQFF
cdr3_nt: TGTGCCACGAGGATTGGGGGGGTTGGTGAGCAGTTCTTC

j_call: TRBJ2-7
clone_size: NA
d_call: NA
v_call: TRBV6-1
cdr3_aa: CASSDSWGGYEQYF
cdr3_nt: TGTGCCAGCAGTGATTCCTGGGGTGGGTACGAGCAGTACTTC

j_call: TRBJ1-6
clone_size: NA
d_call: NA
v_call: TRBV5-1
cdr3_aa: CASSPSSQGVILHF
cdr3_nt: TGCGCCAGCAGCCCAAGTTCACAGGGAGTAATCCTCCACTTT

j_call: TRBJ2-5
clone_size: NA
d_call: NA
v_call: TRBV7-2
cdr3_aa: CASSLVPGGETQYF
cdr3_nt: TGTGCCAGCAGCTTAGTACCGGGTGGCGAGACCCAGTACTTC

j_call: TRBJ2-7
clone_size: NA
d_call: TRBD1
v_call: TRBV29-1
cdr3_aa: CSVLTGGGYEQYF
cdr3_nt: TGCAGCGTATTGACAGGGGGCGGGTACGAGCAGTACTTC

j_call: TRBJ2-5
clone_size: NA
d_call: NA
v_call: TRBV13
cdr3_aa: CASSLQETQYF
cdr3_nt: TGTGCCAGCAGCTTACAAGAGACCCAGTACTTC

j_call: TRBJ2-5
clone_size: once
d_call: NA
v_call: TRBV28
cdr3_aa: CASTGTKRETQYF
cdr3_nt: TGTGCCAGCACCGGGACCAAACGGGAGACCCAGTACTTC

j_call: TRBJ1-3
clone_size: NA
d_call: TRBD1
v_call: TRBV19
cdr3_aa: CASQGGYTGNTIYF
cdr3_nt: TGTGCCAGCCAAGGGGGCTACACTGGAAACACCATATATTTT

j_call: TRBJ2-2
clone_size: NA
d_call: TRBD1
v_call: TRBV7-2
cdr3_aa: CASSFYRDRGRNGELFF
cdr3_nt: TGTGCCAGCAGCTTTTACCGGGACAGGGGGCGCAACGGGGAGCTGTTTTTT

j_call: TRBJ2-3
clone_size: NA
d_call: TRBD2
v_call: TRBV4-2
cdr3_aa: CASSPLIAGPKTDTQYF
cdr3_nt: TGTGCCAGCAGCCCCCTCATAGCGGGCCCTAAAACAGATACGCAGTATTTT

j_call: TRBJ2-3
clone_size: NA
d_call: NA
v_call: TRBV7-6
cdr3_aa: CASSLSPQSTDTQYF
cdr3_nt: TGTGCCAGCAGCTTAAGCCCACAGAGCACAGATACGCAGTATTTT

j_call: TRBJ2-1
clone_size: NA
d_call: NA
v_call: TRBV7-3
cdr3_aa: CASSLGQYNEQFF
cdr3_nt: TGTGCCAGCAGCTTAGGACAGTACAATGAGCAGTTCTTC

j_call: TRBJ2-2
clone_size: few
d_call: NA
v_call: TRBV19
cdr3_aa: CASMRSNTGELFF
cdr3_nt: TGTGCCAGTATGAGATCTAACACCGGGGAGCTGTTTTTT

j_call: TRBJ1-6
clone_size: NA
d_call: NA
v_call: TRBV11-2
cdr3_aa: CASSFSPPSSPLHF
cdr3_nt: TGTGCCAGCAGCTTCTCGCCCCCCAGTTCACCCCTCCACTTT

j_call: TRBJ1-6
clone_size: few
d_call: TRBD1
v_call: TRBV27
cdr3_aa: CASSFRAGTDSNSPLHF
cdr3_nt: TGTGCCAGCAGTTTTAGGGCAGGGACAGATAGTAATTCACCCCTCCACTTT

j_call: TRBJ1-2
clone_size: NA
d_call: NA
v_call: TRBV29-1
cdr3_aa: CSVPRGDYGYTF
cdr3_nt: TGCAGCGTCCCAAGGGGGGACTATGGCTACACCTTC

j_call: TRBJ2-2
clone_size: NA
d_call: NA
v_call: TRBV2
cdr3_aa: CAGQESGELFF
cdr3_nt: TGTGCCGGTCAGGAGTCCGGGGAGCTGTTTTTT

j_call: TRBJ1-1
clone_size: NA
d_call: NA
v_call: TRBV14
cdr3_aa: CASSHAGMNTEAFF
cdr3_nt: TGTGCCAGCAGCCATGCAGGTATGAACACTGAAGCTTTCTTT

j_call: TRBJ2-2
clone_size: few
d_call: TRBD1
v_call: TRBV7-9
cdr3_aa: CASSRTGAGYTGELFF
cdr3_nt: TGTGCCAGCAGCCGGACAGGGGCCGGGTACACCGGGGAGCTGTTTTTT

j_call: TRBJ2-7
clone_size: few
d_call: NA
v_call: TRBV10-1
cdr3_aa: CASSEGGDEQYF
cdr3_nt: TGCGCCAGCAGTGAGGGAGGGGACGAGCAGTACTTC

j_call: TRBJ1-1
clone_size: NA
d_call: NA
v_call: TRBV7-9
cdr3_aa: CASSLESTEAFF
cdr3_nt: TGTGCCAGCAGCTTAGAATCCACTGAAGCTTTCTTT

j_call: TRBJ1-4
clone_size: NA
d_call: NA
v_call: TRBV18
cdr3_aa: CASSPVVSTNEKLFF
cdr3_nt: TGTGCCAGCTCACCAGTCGTCAGCACTAATGAAAAACTGTTTTTT

j_call: TRBJ2-2
clone_size: NA
d_call: NA
v_call: TRBV7-9
cdr3_aa: CASSLGRFTGELFF
cdr3_nt: TGTGCCAGCAGCTTAGGCCGGTTCACCGGGGAGCTGTTTTTT

j_call: TRBJ2-1
clone_size: NA
d_call: NA
v_call: TRBV2
cdr3_aa: CASSPLRNNEQFF
cdr3_nt: TGTGCCAGCTCTCCGTTACGGAACAATGAGCAGTTCTTC

j_call: TRBJ2-1
clone_size: NA
d_call: NA
v_call: TRBV30
cdr3_aa: CAWSRGPYNEQFF
cdr3_nt: TGTGCCTGGAGTCGGGGGCCCTACAATGAGCAGTTCTTC

j_call: TRBJ2-1
clone_size: NA
d_call: NA
v_call: TRBV30
cdr3_aa: CAWIGGGYNEQFF
cdr3_nt: TGTGCCTGGATAGGGGGGGGGTACAATGAGCAGTTCTTC

j_call: TRBJ2-2
clone_size: NA
d_call: NA
v_call: TRBV2
cdr3_aa: CASSEWSGAPGELFF
cdr3_nt: TGTGCCAGCAGTGAATGGTCGGGGGCCCCCGGGGAGCTGTTTTTT

j_call: TRBJ1-2
clone_size: NA
d_call: NA
v_call: TRBV30
cdr3_aa: CAWSDFVDYGYTF
cdr3_nt: TGTGCCTGGAGTGATTTCGTGGACTATGGCTACACCTTC